This T cell receptor (beta chain) was observed in a study of early T cells in non-severe SARS-CoV-2 infection. This clonotype has a handful of counts. Via MiXCR, TCRdb re-called the 5' RACE reads, giving one row per CDR3 protein. The sample includes about 56,000 distinct CDR3 sequences, about 12% seen only once; the top ten take 2.9%. Germline V CDR1 and CDR2: MDHEN, SYDVKM. The CDR3 has 15 amino acids. Trimming removed 4 bases at V and 2 bases at J, with 15 bases between. This sequence joins TRBV28 and TRBJ2-7; D might be TRBD2 (6 bases). Source material: whole blood. The sequence was obtained from an adult who was a healthcare worker with PCR-confirmed SARS-CoV-2 infection or an uninfected control (not recorded which). This chain's CDR3 is CASSWPGLTAYEQYF. As DNA, the CDR3 is TGTGCCAGCAGTTGGCCGGGACTGACGGCCTACGAGCAGTACTTC.